This passage covers 24 T cell receptor beta chains from one sample sequenced in a study of shared clonotypes between healthy human individuals. Method: immunoSEQ multiplex PCR; TCRdb's copy keeps in-frame clones and lacks some. Seen here are 330,000 or so clones, around two thirds observed once, and the top ten hold 10%. Sequenced input: memory CD4+ T cells sorted from blood. Documented subset: CD45RA-negative fraction. The receptors come from a man under 40 in good health.

This clone was found many times. This chain connects TRBV2 to TRBJ2-5; 8 positions match TRBD2. The CDR3 has 14 amino acids. Unmatched junction bases numbered 6, after V lost 7 bases and J lost 2 bases. CDR1 is SNHLY and CDR2 is FYNNEI in the germline V gene. The CDR3 nucleotides read TGTGCCAGCAAATCACGGGGGGGTCAAGAGACCCAGTACTTC. This codes for CASKSRGGQETQYF.

Concerning this clone itself: At one end, the junction sequence differs from germline, possibly due to a read error. The rearrangement uses TRBV5-1 and TRBJ2-3, with 11 bases that match TRBD2. This CDR3 is 16 amino acids long. The germline V gene has CDR1 SGHRS and CDR2 YFSETQ. CDR3 loop: CVSSPLTSGASDTQYF. CDR3 in DNA: TGCGTCAGCAGCCCTCTGACTAGCGGGGCGTCTGATACGCAGTATTTT.

This clone was seen a handful of times. The gene calls are TRBV5-4 and TRBJ1-2; D is unresolved. CDR1 and CDR2 from the germline V gene are SGHNT and YYREEE (reference sequence). The CDR3 spans 14 residues. The V and J ends lost 0 bases and 0 bases respectively, with 6 bases between them. CDR3 DNA sequence: TGTGCCAGCAGCTTGGGCCGGACTAACTATGGCTACACCTTC. Translated, it gives CASSLGRTNYGYTF.

The chain employs TRBV5-6 and TRBJ2-3; tentatively, D is TRBD1 (5 bases). CDR1 SGHDT and CDR2 YYEEEE come from the germline V gene. Between the trimmed V and J ends, which lost 0 bases and 2 bases, there was a span of 7 bases. The CDR3 totals 14 residues. The CDR3 DNA reads TGTGCCAGCAGCTTGGTACAGGCCACAGATACGCAGTATTTT. Its protein is CASSLVQATDTQYF.

The chain combines TRBV27 with TRBJ2-5; 12 bases agree with TRBD2. Germline V gives CDR1 MNHEY, CDR2 SMNVEV (reference sequence). With 5 bases clipped from V and 2 bases from J, the junction kept 12 bases outside the gene matches. The CDR3 consists of 18 residues. The DNA of the CDR3 is TGTGCCAGCAGTCAAAGCCGCAGGACTAGCGGGAAACAAGAGACCCAGTACTTC. Translating gives CASSQSRRTSGKQETQYF.

On this clone itself: In the same sample, other DNA sequences code for this CDR3. This chain links TRBV5-5 with TRBJ2-7; tentative D call: TRBD1 (5 bases). CDR3 length: 15 residues. V was pared by 2 bases and J by 3 bases, with 15 bases between. Germline V CDR1 and CDR2: SGHKS, YYEKEE (reference sequence). The CDR3 loop reads CASSLGQGIFYEQYF. The CDR3 region has the DNA TGTGCCAGCAGCTTAGGTCAGGGAATTTTCTACGAGCAGTACTTC. Complete variable domain (other parts from reference TRBV5-5 and TRBJ2-7): DAGVTQSPTHLIKTRGQQVTLRCSPISGHKSVSWYQQVLGQGPQFIFQYYEKEERGRGNFPDRFSARQFPNYSSELNVNALLLGDSALYLCASSLGQGIFYEQYFGPGTRLTVT.

V usage is TRBV6-6 and J usage is TRBJ2-2, with D possibly being TRBD2 (7 bases). Trimming took off 2 bases at V and 3 bases at J, with 13 bases between the two ends. Germline V gene lookup returns CDR1 MNHNY and CDR2 SVGAGI (reference sequence). This CDR3 region has 16 residues. The CDR3 nucleotides are TGTGCCAGCAGTTACAGGGGGGGAGGGGACACCGGGGAGCTGTTTTTT. It specifies CASSYRGGGDTGELFF.

The chain has TRBV18 and TRBJ2-5; tentative D call: TRBD1 (8 bases). This CDR3 region has 16 residues. CDR1 and CDR2 (germline): KGHSH, LQKENI. V was shortened by 3 bases and J by 5 bases, with 19 bases between the two germline ends. The CDR3 protein is CASSPLRQGRGETQYF. The CDR3 DNA is TGTGCCAGCTCACCCCTCCGACAGGGGAGGGGGGAGACCCAGTACTTC.

The rearrangement links TRBV5-6 to TRBJ2-3; 7 nucleotides match TRBD2. Germline CDR1 reads SGHDT; CDR2 reads YYEEEE. V lost 1 base and J lost 1; bases outside the gene matches: 6. The CDR3 length is 16 residues. The CDR3 here is CASSLFSSGGTDTQYF. The DNA for the CDR3 is TGTGCCAGCAGCTTGTTTTCGAGCGGGGGCACAGATACGCAGTATTTT.

The rearrangement links TRBV5-1 to TRBJ1-2; 12 nucleotides match TRBD1. The germline gives CDR1 SGHRS, CDR2 YFSETQ. The CDR3 runs 12 residues. V shed 9 bases and J 7 bases; nucleotides not matched to a gene: 4. The CDR3 here is CATGQGAGGYTF. CDR3 DNA sequence: TGCGCCACGGGACAGGGGGCAGGTGGCTACACCTTC.

The chain joins TRBV5-1 to TRBJ2-1; D unresolved. The V and J ends lost 7 bases and 6 bases respectively, with 11 bases between them. Germline V gene lookup returns CDR1 SGHRS and CDR2 YFSETQ. The CDR3 loop spans 12 amino acids. This CDR3 reads CASLSWTNEQFF. DNA of the CDR3: TGCGCCAGCCTATCTTGGACCAATGAGCAGTTCTTC.

The rearrangement uses TRBV28 and TRBJ1-2, with D uncertain. Per the germline V gene, CDR1 is MDHEN and CDR2 is SYDVKM. The CDR3 covers 14 residues. Trimming removed 6 bases at V and 4 bases at J, with 15 bases between. The CDR3 DNA sequence: TGTGCCAGCAGGGTGGGAAAATCGACCTATGGCTACACCTTC. Translating gives CASRVGKSTYGYTF.

V gene TRBV4-3 combines with J gene TRBJ2-1, with D perhaps assigned TRBD1 or TRBD2 (6 bases each). The CDR3 covers 15 residues. In germline, CDR1 is LGHNA, CDR2 YSLEER. V lost 2 bases and J lost 8, with 16 bases in between. The CDR3 sequence is CASSQRGAWSDEQFF. The CDR3 DNA reads as TGCGCCAGCAGCCAAAGGGGGGCCTGGAGTGATGAGCAGTTCTTC.

The chain employs TRBV28 and TRBJ2-7; possibly TRBD2 for D (6 bases). The V gene's germline CDR1 is MDHEN and CDR2 SYDVKM. The CDR3 totals 14 residues. Trimming removed 3 bases from V and 6 bases from J, with 15 bases in between. As DNA, the CDR3 is TGTGCCAGCAGTTTGGTGGGGGGAACCGGCGAGCAGTACTTC. Translating it yields CASSLVGGTGEQYF. The whole variable domain, remainder taken from reference TRBV28 and TRBJ2-7, is DVKVTQSSRYLVKRTGEKVFLECVQDMDHENMFWYRQDPGLGLRLIYFSYDVKMKEKGDIPEGYSVSREKKERFSLILESASTNQTSMYLCASSLVGGTGEQYFGPGTRLTVT.

This chain joins TRBV5-1 and TRBJ2-1, with TRBD1 as a possible D gene (5 bases). The CDR3 sequence is 12 residues long. Germline CDR1 and CDR2: SGHRS and YFSETQ. The V gene lost 3 bases and the J gene lost 9 bases, with 10 bases spanning the gap. The CDR3 DNA sequence: TGCGCCAGCAGCTACCAGGGCGGTGAGCAGTTCTTC. Protein sequence: CASSYQGGEQFF.

CDR3 sequence reads: CASSLVGWAQETQYF. CDR3 sequence (DNA): TGTGCCAGCAGCTTAGTGGGTTGGGCCCAAGAGACCCAGTACTTC. This chain connects TRBV7-2 to TRBJ2-5; the D is unclear. This CDR3 has 15 residues. V lost 1 base, J lost 1 base, and 10 bases lay in between. The germline CDR1 and CDR2 sequences are SGHTA and FQGNSA.

The chain uses TRBV19 and TRBJ1-3, with TRBD1 as a possible D gene (5 bases). With 11 bases removed from V and 7 bases from J, the gap between germline ends came to 12 bases. The CDR3 length is 11 residues. Germline V lookup: CDR1 LNHDA, CDR2 SQIVND (reference sequence). The CDR3 spells CACGTRNTIYF. The DNA for the CDR3 is TGTGCCTGCGGGACGAGGAACACCATATATTTT.

This chain links TRBV27 with TRBJ1-3; D remains ambiguous. Germline CDR1 MNHEY, CDR2 SMNVEV (reference sequence). This CDR3 region has 15 residues. V gave up 6 bases and J gave up 4 bases, with 16 bases separating them. CDR3 nucleotide sequence: TGTGCCAGCAGCCACCTTGGGAGGGCCGGAAACACCATATATTTT. Its translation: CASSHLGRAGNTIYF.

The chain has TRBV7-6 and TRBJ2-3; D assignment may be TRBD1 or TRBD2 (5 bases each). The CDR3 totals 14 residues. CDR1 is SGHVS and CDR2 is FNYEAQ in the germline V gene. V was clipped by 4 bases and J by 4 bases, with 12 bases between them. The CDR3 region is CASSSGTGADTQYF. The CDR3 DNA sequence: TGTGCCAGCAGCTCGGGGACCGGGGCAGATACGCAGTATTTT. The full variable domain, in which reference TRBV7-6 and TRBJ2-3 provide the parts outside the CDR3, is GAGVSQSPRYKVTKRGQDVALRCDPISGHVSLYWYRQALGQGPEFLTYFNYEAQQDKSGLPNDRFSAERPEGSISTLTIQRTEQRDSAMYRCASSSGTGADTQYFGPGTRLTVL.

The table lists this clone with a count of one. The chain recombines TRBV29-1 with TRBJ2-7, with 7 positions matching TRBD2. CDR3 length: 13 residues. CDR1 SQVTM and CDR2 ANQGSEA come from the germline V gene. The J segment lost 8 bases and the V segment lost 6 bases, leaving 13 bases of the junction unmatched. The CDR3, as DNA: TGCAGCGTCGCGACCGGGACTACAAATAAGCAGTACTTC. Its protein is CSVATGTTNKQYF.

This chain links TRBV7-3 with TRBJ1-1, with D possibly matching TRBD1 (6 bases). This CDR3 region has 18 residues. The V gene lost 5 bases and the J gene lost 5 bases, with 27 bases spanning the gap. Germline V gene sequence: CDR1 SGHTA, CDR2 FQGTGA. The CDR3 sequence: CASSINPTTQGYGTEAFF. The CDR3 region has the DNA TGTGCCAGCAGCATAAACCCAACCACACAGGGATATGGTACTGAAGCTTTCTTT.

V and J are TRBV10-3 and TRBJ1-1; no definite D call. V lost 10 bases and J lost 0, with 12 bases in between. This CDR3 has 13 amino acids. The germline gives CDR1 ENHRY, CDR2 SYGVKD. As DNA, the CDR3 is TGTGCCACAAAGGATGCCCTGAACACTGAAGCTTTCTTT. Its translation is CATKDALNTEAFF.

The rearrangement uses TRBV13 and TRBJ2-3; D ambiguous. The germline V gene encodes CDR1 PRHDT and CDR2 FYEKMQ (reference sequence). The CDR3 has 11 amino acids. Trimming took off 4 bases at V and 6 bases at J, with 5 bases between the two ends. CDR3 nucleotide sequence: TGTGCCAGCAGCTGGACCGATACGCAGTATTTT. Amino acids: CASSWTDTQYF. The full variable domain, its missing parts supplied by reference TRBV13 and TRBJ2-3, is AAGVIQSPRHLIKEKRETATLKCYPIPRHDTVYWYQQGPGQDPQFLISFYEKMQSDKGSIPDRFSAQQFSDYHSELNMSSLELGDSALYFCASSWTDTQYFGPGTRLTVL.

This clone came up once. V is TRBV29-1 and J is TRBJ2-7, with D tentatively TRBD2 (6 bases). Between the trimmed V and J ends, which lost 7 bases and 0 bases, there was a span of 13 bases. This CDR3 comprises 13 residues. Germline CDR1 reads SQVTM; CDR2 reads ANQGSEA. The chain's CDR3 is CSARDFSSYEQYF. The CDR3 bases are TGCAGCGCGCGGGACTTCAGCTCCTACGAGCAGTACTTC.